The 6 T cell receptor beta chains below were found in one sample sequenced in a study of vaccination and CD4 T cells after COVID-19. Their antigens are not known. The Oncomine TCR Beta short-read assay generated sequence data from the DNA of cultured CD4+ T cells. MiXCR, run by TCRdb on the PCR reads, gives a single entry per CDR3 protein. The data contain more than 12,000 distinct CDR3 sequences, 53% of them singletons. Treatment meaning: roughly 10-day PBMC culture with coronavirus spike peptide pools or control peptides (ViraFEST assay). Sequences were derived from CD4+ T cells from blood, cultured in vitro, sampled before SARS-CoV-2 vaccination. Every receptor here comes from a human donor who had recovered from COVID-19.

This clonotype showed up just a few times. The rearrangement links TRBV6-1 to TRBJ1-5; D unresolved. The CDR3 consists of 14 residues. Germline loops: CDR1 MNHNS, CDR2 SASEGT. V dropped 4 bases and J dropped 2 bases, with 9 bases sitting between them. The CDR3 DNA sequence: TGTGCCAGCAGTGGCCGAACAGGCAATCAGCCCCAGCATTTT. Translating gives CASSGRTGNQPQHF.

This clonotype was seen just once. J is TRBJ2-1 and V is TRBV24-1; no definite D call. Trimming removed 4 bases at V and 7 bases at J, with 22 bases between. The CDR3 contains 17 residues. CDR1 and CDR2 (germline): KGHDR, SFDVKD. CDR3 residues: CATSDPIKGPSGNEQFF. The CDR3 DNA is TGTGCCACCAGTGACCCTATTAAGGGCCCGTCAGGAAATGAGCAGTTCTTC.

This clonotype was found a few times. The chain joins TRBV7-8 to TRBJ2-5, with 14 bases lining up with TRBD2. Germline CDR1 reads SGHVS; CDR2 reads FQNEAQ. The CDR3 has 18 amino acids. V shed 5 bases and J 4 bases; nucleotides not matched to a gene: 12. In DNA, the CDR3 is TGTGCCAGCAGCAAGGGACTAGCGGGGGACCCGAATTCAGAGACCCAGTACTTC. Its translation: CASSKGLAGDPNSETQYF.

The rearrangement uses TRBV19 and TRBJ1-5; a weak D match, TRBD1 (5 bases). The ends were cut back, 1 base at V and 4 bases at J, with 8 bases in the middle. Germline V gene sequence: CDR1 LNHDA, CDR2 SQIVND (reference sequence). The CDR3 is 14 residues long. Written as DNA, the CDR3 is TGTGCCAGTAGTATAGTGGGGGGGAATCAGCCCCAGCATTTT. Translating gives CASSIVGGNQPQHF.

The V gene is TRBV24-1, the J gene TRBJ2-3; D is possibly TRBD2 (6 bases). The germline CDR1 and CDR2 sequences are KGHDR and SFDVKD. V lost 7 bases and J lost 6, with 19 bases in between. CDR3 length: 15 residues. CDR3 loop: CATSVRWAGFDTQYF. The DNA for the CDR3 is TGTGCCACCAGCGTGAGATGGGCGGGGTTTGATACGCAGTATTTT.

The chain couples TRBV2 to TRBJ2-5; tentatively, D is TRBD1 (5 bases). The length of the CDR3 is 15 residues. Germline values: CDR1 SNHLY, CDR2 FYNNEI. Trimming pared 6 bases from V and 0 bases from J, leaving 14 bases between. In DNA form, the CDR3 reads TGTGCCAGCAGGGCACAGGCTATGTACCAAGAGACCCAGTACTTC. Its protein is CASRAQAMYQETQYF.